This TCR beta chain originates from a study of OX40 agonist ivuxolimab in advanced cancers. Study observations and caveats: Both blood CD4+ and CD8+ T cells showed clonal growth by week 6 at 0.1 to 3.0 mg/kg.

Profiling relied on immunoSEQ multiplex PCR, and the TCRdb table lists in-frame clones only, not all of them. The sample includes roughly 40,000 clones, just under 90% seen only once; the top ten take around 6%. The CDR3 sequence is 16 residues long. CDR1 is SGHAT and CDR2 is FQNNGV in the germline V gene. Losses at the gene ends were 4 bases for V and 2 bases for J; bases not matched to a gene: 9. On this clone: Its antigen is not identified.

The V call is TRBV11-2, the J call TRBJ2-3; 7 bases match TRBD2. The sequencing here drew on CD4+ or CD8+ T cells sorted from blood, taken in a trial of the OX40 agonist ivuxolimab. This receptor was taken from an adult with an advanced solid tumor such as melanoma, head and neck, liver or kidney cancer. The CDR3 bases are TGTGCCAGCAGCTCCTACCGCGGGAGTTTCACAGATACGCAGTATTTT. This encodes CASSSYRGSFTDTQYF.